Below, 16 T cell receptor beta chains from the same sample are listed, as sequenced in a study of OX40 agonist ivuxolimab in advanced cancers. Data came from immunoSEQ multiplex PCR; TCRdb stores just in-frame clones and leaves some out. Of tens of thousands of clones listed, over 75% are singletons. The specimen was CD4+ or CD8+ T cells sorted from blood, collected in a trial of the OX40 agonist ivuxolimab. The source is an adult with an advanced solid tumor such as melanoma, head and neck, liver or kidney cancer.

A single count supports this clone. The CDR3 DNA is TGTGCCAGCAGCTTGACAGGGGCGAACACCGGGGAGCTGTTTTTT. Its translation: CASSLTGANTGELFF. The gene calls are TRBV11-2 and TRBJ2-2; 8 bases fit TRBD1. V dropped 3 bases and J dropped 0; count of bases not matched to a gene: 0. The length of the CDR3 is 15 residues. Germline V gives CDR1 SGHAT, CDR2 FQNNGV.

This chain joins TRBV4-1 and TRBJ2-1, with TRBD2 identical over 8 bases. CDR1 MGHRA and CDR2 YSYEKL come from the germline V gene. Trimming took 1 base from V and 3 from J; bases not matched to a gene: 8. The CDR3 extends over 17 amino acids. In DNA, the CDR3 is TGCGCCAGCAGCCAAGCCAGCGGGAGTTCAAACTACAATGAGCAGTTCTTC. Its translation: CASSQASGSSNYNEQFF.

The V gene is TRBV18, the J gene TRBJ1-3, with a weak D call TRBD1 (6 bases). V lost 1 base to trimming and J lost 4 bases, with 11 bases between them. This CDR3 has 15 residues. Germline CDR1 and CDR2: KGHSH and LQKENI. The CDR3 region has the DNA TGTGCCAGCTCACCACAACAGGGATTAGGAAACACCATATATTTT. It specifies CASSPQQGLGNTIYF.

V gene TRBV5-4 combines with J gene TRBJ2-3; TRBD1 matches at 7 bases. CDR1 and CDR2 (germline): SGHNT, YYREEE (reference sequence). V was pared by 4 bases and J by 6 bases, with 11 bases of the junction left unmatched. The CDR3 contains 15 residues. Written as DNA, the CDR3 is TGTGCCAGCAGCATCGGGGCAGGGGGAATGGATACGCAGTATTTT. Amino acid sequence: CASSIGAGGMDTQYF.

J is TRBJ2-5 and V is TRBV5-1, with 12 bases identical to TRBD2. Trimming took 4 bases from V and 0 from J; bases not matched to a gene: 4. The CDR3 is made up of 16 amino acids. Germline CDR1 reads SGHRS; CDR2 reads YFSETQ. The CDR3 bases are TGCGCCAGCAGCCCAGGACTAGCGGGGTACCAAGAGACCCAGTACTTC. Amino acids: CASSPGLAGYQETQYF.

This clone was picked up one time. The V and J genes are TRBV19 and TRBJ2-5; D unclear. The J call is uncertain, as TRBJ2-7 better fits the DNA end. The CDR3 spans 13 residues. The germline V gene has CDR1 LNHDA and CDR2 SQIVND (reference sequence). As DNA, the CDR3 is TGTGCCAGTAGCCAGAAGTTTTCCTACGAGCAGTACTTC. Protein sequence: CASSQKFSYEQYF.

CDR3 in DNA: TGCAGCGTTGACCTAGCGGTCACAGATACGCAGTATTTT. The encoded protein is CSVDLAVTDTQYF. J is TRBJ2-3 and V is TRBV29-1; 7 bases agree with TRBD2. CDR1 and CDR2 from the germline V gene are SQVTM and ANQGSEA. V shed 3 bases and J 2 bases; nucleotides not matched to a gene: 2. The CDR3 runs 13 residues.

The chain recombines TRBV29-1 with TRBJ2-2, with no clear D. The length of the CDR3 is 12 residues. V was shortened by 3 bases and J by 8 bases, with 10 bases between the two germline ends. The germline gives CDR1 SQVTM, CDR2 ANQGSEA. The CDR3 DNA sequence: TGCAGCGTTGAGTCCTGGCCGGGGGAGCTGTTTTTT. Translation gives CSVESWPGELFF.

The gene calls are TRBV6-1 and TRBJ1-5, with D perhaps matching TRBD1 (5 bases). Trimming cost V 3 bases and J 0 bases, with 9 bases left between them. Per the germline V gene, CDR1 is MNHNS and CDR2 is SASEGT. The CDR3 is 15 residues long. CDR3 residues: CASSEGRVSNQPQHF. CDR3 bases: TGTGCCAGCAGTGAGGGACGGGTTAGCAATCAGCCCCAGCATTTT.

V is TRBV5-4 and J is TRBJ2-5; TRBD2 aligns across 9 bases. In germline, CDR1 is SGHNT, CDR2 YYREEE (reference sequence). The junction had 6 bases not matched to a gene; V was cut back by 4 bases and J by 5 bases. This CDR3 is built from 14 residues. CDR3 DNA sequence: TGTGCCAGCAGCGGGGGACTAGCCGTGGAGACCCAGTACTTC. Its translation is CASSGGLAVETQYF.

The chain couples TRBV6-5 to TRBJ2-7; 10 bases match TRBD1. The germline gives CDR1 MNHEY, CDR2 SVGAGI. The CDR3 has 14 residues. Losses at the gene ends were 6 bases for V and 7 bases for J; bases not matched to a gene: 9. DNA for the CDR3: TGTGCCAGCAGGCCGGGACAGGGGATGGGGGAGCAGTACTTC. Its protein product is CASRPGQGMGEQYF.

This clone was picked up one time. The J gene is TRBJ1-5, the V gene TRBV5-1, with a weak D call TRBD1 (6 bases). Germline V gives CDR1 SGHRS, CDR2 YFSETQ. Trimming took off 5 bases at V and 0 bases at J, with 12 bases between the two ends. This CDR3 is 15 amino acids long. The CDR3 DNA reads TGCGCCAGCAGTTCAGGGGTTGGTAGCAATCAGCCCCAGCATTTT. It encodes CASSSGVGSNQPQHF.

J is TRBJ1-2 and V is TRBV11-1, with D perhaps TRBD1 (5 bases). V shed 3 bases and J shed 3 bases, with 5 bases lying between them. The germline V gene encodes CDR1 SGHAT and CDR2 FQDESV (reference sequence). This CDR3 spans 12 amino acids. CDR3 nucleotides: TGTGCCAGCAGCTTGACAGACTATGGCTACACCTTC. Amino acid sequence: CASSLTDYGYTF.

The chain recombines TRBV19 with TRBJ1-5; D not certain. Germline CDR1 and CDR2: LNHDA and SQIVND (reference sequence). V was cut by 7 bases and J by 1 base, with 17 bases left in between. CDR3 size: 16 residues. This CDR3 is CASNPGGVRSNQPQHF. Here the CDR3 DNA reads TGTGCCAGTAATCCAGGCGGGGTACGAAGCAATCAGCCCCAGCATTTT.

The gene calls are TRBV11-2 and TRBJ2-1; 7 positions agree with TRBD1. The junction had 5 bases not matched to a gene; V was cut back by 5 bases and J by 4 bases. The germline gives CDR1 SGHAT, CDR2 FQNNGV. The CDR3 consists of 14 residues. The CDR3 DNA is TGTGCCAGCAGCGGACAGGCCTCTTACAATGAGCAGTTCTTC. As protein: CASSGQASYNEQFF. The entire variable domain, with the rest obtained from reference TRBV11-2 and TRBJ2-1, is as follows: EAGVAQSPRYKIIEKRQSVAFWCNPISGHATLYWYQQILGQGPKLLIQFQNNGVVDDSQLPKDRFSAERLKGVDSTLKIQPAKLEDSAVYLCASSGQASYNEQFFGPGTRLTVL.

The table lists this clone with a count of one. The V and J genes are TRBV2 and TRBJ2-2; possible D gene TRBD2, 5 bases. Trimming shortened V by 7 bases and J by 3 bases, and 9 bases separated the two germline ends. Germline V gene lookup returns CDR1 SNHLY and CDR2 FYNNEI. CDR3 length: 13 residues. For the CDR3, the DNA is TGTGCCAGCAAACGGGATCACACCGGGGAGCTGTTTTTT. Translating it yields CASKRDHTGELFF. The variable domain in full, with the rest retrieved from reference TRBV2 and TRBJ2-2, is EPEVTQTPSHQVTQMGQEVILRCVPISNHLYFYWYRQILGQKVEFLVSFYNNEISEKSEIFDDQFSVERPDGSNFTLKIRSTKLEDSAMYFCASKRDHTGELFFGEGSRLTVL.